A selection of T cell receptor beta chains follows, all from one sample in a study of blood T cell repertoires in COVID-19. Assay used: immunoSEQ multiplex PCR; TCRdb lists only in-frame clones, some missing. In the table there are a few hundred thousand clones, about nine tenths of which are singletons. The specimen was peripheral blood. These receptors all come from a man between 45 and 60 years old with active or convalescent COVID-19. Both conserved end residues are part of each CDR3. The D gene is left open where the match is weak. Clone size, where shown, is once, few, many, or a class for clones that have expanded.

d_gene: NA; v_gene: TRBV4-2; abundance: NA; j_gene: TRBJ1-4; CDR3nt: TGTGCCAGCAGCCAGAGGCTTAATGAAAAACTGTTTTTT; CDR3aa: CASSQRLNEKLFF
d_gene: TRBD1; v_gene: TRBV19; abundance: NA; j_gene: TRBJ2-1; CDR3nt: TGTGCCAGTAGTATAGGACAGGGGGCGGGTGAGCAGTTCTTC; CDR3aa: CASSIGQGAGEQFF
d_gene: TRBD2; v_gene: TRBV7-8; abundance: few; j_gene: TRBJ2-7; CDR3nt: TGTGCCAGCAGCCCTAGCGGGAACTTGTACGAGCAGTACTTC; CDR3aa: CASSPSGNLYEQYF
d_gene: TRBD1; v_gene: TRBV5-4; abundance: NA; j_gene: TRBJ2-3; CDR3nt: TGTGCCAGCAGCTTCAGGACAGGGGGTGTCACAGATACGCAGTATTTT; CDR3aa: CASSFRTGGVTDTQYF
d_gene: NA; v_gene: TRBV7-9; abundance: once; j_gene: TRBJ2-2; CDR3nt: TGTGCCAGCAGCTTAAACAGTTACACCGGGGAGCTGTTTTTT; CDR3aa: CASSLNSYTGELFF
d_gene: NA; v_gene: TRBV4-2; abundance: NA; j_gene: TRBJ1-2; CDR3nt: TGTGCCAGCAGCCAAGAAGCGGCAGATTATGGCTACACCTTC; CDR3aa: CASSQEAADYGYTF
d_gene: TRBD1; v_gene: TRBV19; abundance: NA; j_gene: TRBJ1-2; CDR3nt: TGTGCCAGTAATGTCCAGGGGGCTAACTATGGCTACACCTTC; CDR3aa: CASNVQGANYGYTF
d_gene: TRBD1; v_gene: TRBV19; abundance: NA; j_gene: TRBJ1-1; CDR3nt: TGTGCCAGTAGCCTCATCTACAACAGGGGTATATTGACTGAAGCTTTCTTT; CDR3aa: CASSLIYNRGILTEAFF
d_gene: TRBD2; v_gene: TRBV30; abundance: NA; j_gene: TRBJ2-3; CDR3nt: TGTGCCTGGAGTGGTAGCGGGGCTAGCACAGATACGCAGTATTTT; CDR3aa: CAWSGSGASTDTQYF
d_gene: TRBD1; v_gene: TRBV6-2/TRBV6-3; abundance: NA; j_gene: TRBJ2-7; CDR3nt: TGTGCCAGCAGTTACCCCGGGGACAGGGGAAACGAGCAGTACTTC; CDR3aa: CASSYPGDRGNEQYF
d_gene: NA; v_gene: TRBV29-1; abundance: NA; j_gene: TRBJ2-7; CDR3nt: TGCAGCGTCTCGTGGGCAGTCTTCGGCGAGCAGTACTTC; CDR3aa: CSVSWAVFGEQYF
d_gene: NA; v_gene: TRBV4-1; abundance: once; j_gene: TRBJ1-5; CDR3nt: NA; CDR3aa: CASSQGSTSAGNQPQHF
d_gene: NA; v_gene: TRBV19; abundance: NA; j_gene: TRBJ1-4; CDR3nt: TGTGCCAGTAGTACCCCCCCGACGGGTCGCGGGGAAAAACTGTTTTTT; CDR3aa: CASSTPPTGRGEKLFF
d_gene: NA; v_gene: TRBV5-1; abundance: few; j_gene: TRBJ1-4; CDR3nt: TGCGCCAGCAGCTTAGCGGTAGCAACTAATGAAAAACTGTTTTTT; CDR3aa: CASSLAVATNEKLFF
d_gene: NA; v_gene: TRBV2; abundance: NA; j_gene: TRBJ1-5; CDR3nt: TGTGCCAGCTCCGCAGGTAGCAATCAGCCCCAGCATTTT; CDR3aa: CASSAGSNQPQHF
d_gene: NA; v_gene: TRBV30; abundance: NA; j_gene: TRBJ1-4; CDR3nt: TGTGCCTGGAGTGCATCGCGAACTCTCCGGGGAAGTATCCCGGGAGATGAAAAACTGTTTTTT; CDR3aa: CAWSASRTLRGSIPGDEKLFF
d_gene: TRBD1; v_gene: TRBV19; abundance: NA; j_gene: TRBJ1-4; CDR3nt: TGTGCCAGTAGCCCCCCTCAGGGGGCAGAAAAACTGTTTTTT; CDR3aa: CASSPPQGAEKLFF
d_gene: NA; v_gene: TRBV10-1; abundance: NA; j_gene: TRBJ2-5; CDR3nt: TGCGCCAGCAGTGGAGCAGGGCAAGGCCAAGAGACCCAGTACTTC; CDR3aa: CASSGAGQGQETQYF
d_gene: TRBD1; v_gene: TRBV19; abundance: once; j_gene: TRBJ1-5; CDR3nt: TGTGCCAGTAGTAGGCAGGGGGATCAGCCCCAGCATTTT; CDR3aa: CASSRQGDQPQHF
d_gene: NA; v_gene: TRBV6-5; abundance: NA; j_gene: TRBJ2-7; CDR3nt: TGTGCCAGCTCCTCTTTATCCTCCTACGAGCAGTACTTC; CDR3aa: CASSSLSSYEQYF
d_gene: NA; v_gene: TRBV5-1; abundance: NA; j_gene: TRBJ2-5; CDR3nt: TGCGCCAGCAGCTTGGGTCTGGGCTCAGGGGCCCAGTACTTC; CDR3aa: CASSLGLGSGAQYF
d_gene: NA; v_gene: TRBV30; abundance: NA; j_gene: TRBJ1-2; CDR3nt: TGTGCCTGGAGCGTTTTATATGGCTACACCTTC; CDR3aa: CAWSVLYGYTF
d_gene: TRBD2; v_gene: TRBV2; abundance: NA; j_gene: TRBJ2-3; CDR3nt: TGTGCCACCCGGGGGGGCCTTACCGCAGATACGCAGTATTTT; CDR3aa: CATRGGLTADTQYF
d_gene: TRBD1; v_gene: TRBV24-1; abundance: NA; j_gene: TRBJ2-3; CDR3nt: TGTGCCACCAGTGATCGGACAGGGGACGTTACAGATACGCAGTATTTT; CDR3aa: CATSDRTGDVTDTQYF
d_gene: TRBD2; v_gene: TRBV15; abundance: NA; j_gene: TRBJ2-1; CDR3nt: TGTGCCACCCAGGGTCGGGGGGAGCGGGGGATCTCCTACAATGAGCAGTTCTTC; CDR3aa: CATQGRGERGISYNEQFF
d_gene: NA; v_gene: TRBV29-1; abundance: NA; j_gene: TRBJ1-2; CDR3nt: TGCAGCGTTGACGGAGAAAGCGGGTATGGCTACACCTTC; CDR3aa: CSVDGESGYGYTF
d_gene: NA; v_gene: TRBV4-2; abundance: NA; j_gene: TRBJ1-2; CDR3nt: TGTGCCAGCAGCCAAGATGCGAACAGGGCCGTACTTAACTATGGCTACACCTTC; CDR3aa: CASSQDANRAVLNYGYTF
d_gene: TRBD1; v_gene: TRBV7-2; abundance: NA; j_gene: TRBJ1-4; CDR3nt: TGTGCCAGCAGCTTAGCCTCAGGGGGAGGTGAAAAACTGTTTTTT; CDR3aa: CASSLASGGGEKLFF
d_gene: TRBD2; v_gene: TRBV5-4; abundance: NA; j_gene: TRBJ2-1; CDR3nt: TGTGCCAGCACCGGGGGAGCGGGAGAAGTGAATGAGCAGTTCTTC; CDR3aa: CASTGGAGEVNEQFF
d_gene: NA; v_gene: TRBV9; abundance: NA; j_gene: TRBJ1-1; CDR3nt: TGTGCCAGCAGCGTAGGGGGAGGCAAGGCGAACACTGAAGCTTTCTTT; CDR3aa: CASSVGGGKANTEAFF
d_gene: NA; v_gene: TRBV19; abundance: once; j_gene: TRBJ1-2; CDR3nt: TGTGCCAGTAGTTTAGTAGATGTCGGGTCAAAACATGGCTACACCTTC; CDR3aa: CASSLVDVGSKHGYTF
d_gene: TRBD1; v_gene: TRBV6-5; abundance: NA; j_gene: TRBJ1-1; CDR3nt: TGTGCCAGCAGTTCTCTGACAGGGGGGAACACTGAAGCTTTCTTT; CDR3aa: CASSSLTGGNTEAFF
d_gene: NA; v_gene: TRBV29-1; abundance: once; j_gene: TRBJ1-1; CDR3nt: TGCAGCGTTGTCATCAACACTGAAGCTTTCTTT; CDR3aa: CSVVINTEAFF
d_gene: TRBD1; v_gene: TRBV18; abundance: NA; j_gene: TRBJ1-2; CDR3nt: TGTGCCAGCTCCCCGGACAGGGACTTAATCTATGGCTACACCTTC; CDR3aa: CASSPDRDLIYGYTF
d_gene: NA; v_gene: TRBV18; abundance: NA; j_gene: TRBJ2-1; CDR3nt: TGTGCCAGCTCACCCAGGGACTCCCCCCTCTACAATGAGCAGTTCTTC; CDR3aa: CASSPRDSPLYNEQFF
d_gene: TRBD1; v_gene: TRBV19; abundance: NA; j_gene: TRBJ2-1; CDR3nt: TGTGCCAGTAGGTCGACAGGGGTTACCTACAATGAGCAGTTCTTC; CDR3aa: CASRSTGVTYNEQFF
d_gene: NA; v_gene: TRBV2; abundance: NA; j_gene: TRBJ1-2; CDR3nt: TGTGCCAGCAAGCGGTATGGCGGTGACTATGGCTACACCTTC; CDR3aa: CASKRYGGDYGYTF
d_gene: NA; v_gene: TRBV5-1; abundance: NA; j_gene: TRBJ2-7; CDR3nt: TGCGCCAGCGCTTGGGGAGGAGGGCCCTACGAGCAGTACTTC; CDR3aa: CASAWGGGPYEQYF
d_gene: NA; v_gene: TRBV9; abundance: NA; j_gene: TRBJ2-3; CDR3nt: TGTGCCAGCAGCGGCGGGTACCTAACAGATACGCAGTATTTT; CDR3aa: CASSGGYLTDTQYF
d_gene: NA; v_gene: TRBV13; abundance: NA; j_gene: TRBJ1-2; CDR3nt: TGTGCCAGCAGCCCAGCGCCAGAAGACTATGGCTACACCTTC; CDR3aa: CASSPAPEDYGYTF
d_gene: TRBD2; v_gene: TRBV30; abundance: NA; j_gene: TRBJ2-7; CDR3nt: TGTGCCTGGAGGGCCTCATGGGAGGGAGAGCAGTACTTC; CDR3aa: CAWRASWEGEQYF
d_gene: NA; v_gene: TRBV11-2; abundance: NA; j_gene: TRBJ2-3; CDR3nt: TGTGCCAGCAGCTCGCGTGCCGTCGATACGCAGTATTTT; CDR3aa: CASSSRAVDTQYF